The 5 T cell receptor beta chains below were found in one sample sequenced in a study of cytomegalovirus exposure and HLA in healthy donors. The table came from immunoSEQ multiplex PCR; TCRdb's copy has only in-frame clones and leaves some out. The table lists 110,000 to 150,000 clones, 85% to 95% of them singletons. Input material: PBMCs. These receptors were taken from a man aged 18 to 30 in good health and CMV-seropositive.

This sequence joins TRBV7-2 and TRBJ1-2; a possible D gene is TRBD1 (5 bases). The CDR3 contains 15 residues. CDR1 SGHTA and CDR2 FQGNSA come from the germline V gene. The germline V and J ends were trimmed by 5 bases and 2 bases, with 15 bases remaining between them. The DNA of the CDR3 is TGTGCCAGCAGCCTCAGTTTATGGGGCAACTATGGCTACACCTTC. Amino acid sequence: CASSLSLWGNYGYTF.

This clone was detected once. The rearrangement links TRBV19 to TRBJ2-7; maybe TRBD1 (6 bases). V shed 6 bases and J shed 3 bases, with 12 bases lying between them. This CDR3 comprises 13 residues. CDR1 is LNHDA and CDR2 is SQIVND in the germline V gene (reference sequence). CDR3 residues: CASSPGQIYEQYF. CDR3 coding DNA: TGTGCCAGTAGCCCCGGACAGATCTACGAGCAGTACTTC. Full variable domain (outside the CDR3, taken from reference TRBV19 and TRBJ2-7): DGGITQSPKYLFRKEGQNVTLSCEQNLNHDAMYWYRQDPGQGLRLIYYSQIVNDFQKGDIAEGYSVSREKKESFPLTVTSAQKNPTAFYLCASSPGQIYEQYFGPGTRLTVT.

The V call is TRBV13, the J call TRBJ1-5; 9 bases fit TRBD1. V lost 0 bases, J lost 2 bases, and 5 bases stayed unmatched. Germline CDR1 and CDR2: PRHDT and FYEKMQ (reference sequence). The CDR3 is made up of 17 amino acids. The DNA for the CDR3 is TGTGCCAGCAGCTTAGGGACAGGGGGTTTAGGCAATCAGCCCCAGCATTTT. The encoded protein is CASSLGTGGLGNQPQHF.

This chain links TRBV10-2 with TRBJ1-1; 7 bases are shared with TRBD1. Losses at the gene ends were 3 bases for V and 1 base for J; bases not matched to a gene: 5. The CDR3 contains 15 residues. The germline V gene encodes CDR1 WSHSY and CDR2 SAAADI. CDR3 in amino acids: CASSDWRQGNTEAFF. The CDR3 DNA is TGCGCCAGCAGTGATTGGCGACAGGGGAACACTGAAGCTTTCTTT.

In this sample, this clone turned up a few times. The chain links TRBV18 to TRBJ1-2; 7 bases line up with TRBD1. J was trimmed by 0 bases and V by 2 bases; bases with no gene match: 6. Germline values: CDR1 KGHSH, CDR2 LQKENI. The CDR3 consists of 16 residues. CDR3 sequence: CASSPEQGRANYGYTF. The CDR3 DNA reads TGTGCCAGCTCACCAGAACAGGGGCGGGCTAACTATGGCTACACCTTC.